This T cell receptor beta chain was found in a study of blood T cell repertoires in COVID-19. Study overall: Acute-phase and convalescent COVID-19 samples originated in the United States, Italy and Spain. PBMCs, B-cell-depleted T cells, or T cells were the source of the cDNA or gDNA that made up the material.

How the authors handled the data: Estimates of nucleated cell counts were drawn from the amplification of reference gene primers. TCRdb's table, derived via immunoSEQ multiplex PCR, lists solely in-frame clones and lacks some. Clone size and the V and J calls come from that table; the DNA yielded D and trimming. The repertoire holds under 20,000 clones, with about 90% as singletons. The table lists this clone with a count of one. This CDR3 has 14 residues. V was cut by 3 bases and J by 7 bases, with 13 bases left in between. Germline V gene sequence: CDR1 SGHAT, CDR2 FQDESV (reference sequence). This TCR was recovered from a human donor with active COVID-19. The donor label of this sample is uncertain. This chain links TRBV11-1 with TRBJ2-1; tentatively, D is TRBD2 (5 bases). Source material: peripheral blood. The CDR3 nucleotides read TGTGCCAGCAGCTTGGCGGGTAGGTCGAATGAGCAGTTCTTC. It codes for CASSLAGRSNEQFF.